What follows are 15 T cell receptor beta chains derived from one specimen sequenced in a study of T cells after yellow fever vaccination. TCRdb re-called the 5' RACE reads through MiXCR, storing one row per CDR3 protein. This table holds hundreds of thousands of distinct CDR3 sequences, around 12% found once. The sample consisted of CD4+ T cells sorted from PBMCs, taken 15 days after the yellow fever booster vaccination. The receptor source for this set is a man younger than 30 who received the YFV17D yellow fever vaccine.

This clonotype was observed many times. The rearrangement uses TRBV28 and TRBJ1-6; 9 bases are shared with TRBD1. The CDR3 is 14 residues long. From germline, CDR1 is MDHEN and CDR2 SYDVKM. The V segment lost 7 bases and the J segment 14 bases; nucleotides outside the gene matches: 12. The chain's CDR3 is CASIESGQGKSLHF. CDR3 nucleotides: TGTGCCAGCATTGAGTCGGGACAGGGAAAATCCCTCCACTTT.

This clonotype was observed a few times. The chain couples TRBV7-8 to TRBJ1-3; D is ambiguous. This CDR3 is 14 amino acids long. CDR1 SGHVS and CDR2 FQNEAQ come from the germline V gene. V gave up 7 bases and J gave up 3 bases, with 13 bases separating them. The CDR3 loop is CASTVGVFGNTIYF. In DNA form, the CDR3 reads TGTGCCAGCACCGTCGGGGTATTTGGAAACACCATATATTTT.

Here the CDR3 DNA reads TGTGCCAGCAGACCCGGGACCCAGGGCGGCGAGACCCAGTACTTC. Its translation: CASRPGTQGGETQYF. This chain joins TRBV2 and TRBJ2-5, with D tentatively TRBD1 or TRBD2 (5 bases each). Germline V gene lookup returns CDR1 SNHLY and CDR2 FYNNEI. The CDR3 consists of 15 residues. Deletions cut 6 bases from V and 5 bases from J, with 19 bases between.

The chain uses TRBV6-2 or TRBV6-3 and TRBJ1-2, with D perhaps matching TRBD1 (6 bases). The germline V gene has CDR1 MNHEY and CDR2 SVGEGT. The germline V and J ends were trimmed by 5 bases and 13 bases, with 17 bases remaining between them. CDR3 length equals 12 residues. CDR3 loop: CASSEDSLPLTF. The CDR3, as DNA: TGTGCCAGCAGTGAGGACAGCCTTCCCCTCACCTTC.

The chain has TRBV20-1 and TRBJ2-1; TRBD2 agrees at 11 bases. The V gene end was trimmed by 3 bases and the J gene end by 9 bases; junction bases not matched to a gene: 7. The CDR3 contains 14 residues. Germline V lookup: CDR1 DFQATT, CDR2 SNEGSKA (reference sequence). CDR3 bases: TGCAGTGCTAGTTTTAGCGGGGGGGCTGGTGAGCAGTTCTTC. This gives the protein CSASFSGGAGEQFF.

This clonotype turned up a few times. The chain carries TRBV19 and TRBJ1-2, with 8 bases that match TRBD1. The ends lost 6 bases at V and 8 bases at J; junction bases unmatched: 14. Germline V CDR1 and CDR2: LNHDA, SQIVND (reference sequence). The CDR3 is 15 residues long. CDR3 amino acids: CASSVSGTGTFGYTF. The DNA for the CDR3 is TGTGCCAGTAGCGTCTCCGGGACAGGCACGTTCGGCTACACCTTC.

V usage is TRBV9 and J usage is TRBJ2-5; 13 nucleotides match TRBD2. The V and J ends lost 0 bases and 11 bases, in that order; junction bases with no gene match: 7. CDR1 SGDLS and CDR2 YYNGEE come from the germline V gene. The CDR3 covers 15 residues. The CDR3 here is CASSVGRTSGGLQYF. CDR3 sequence (DNA): TGTGCCAGCAGCGTAGGGAGGACTAGCGGGGGTCTACAGTACTTC.

The chain joins TRBV20-1 to TRBJ1-6; TRBD1 matches at 8 bases. The J segment lost 7 bases and the V segment lost 5 bases, leaving 10 bases of the junction unmatched. CDR1 and CDR2 (germline): DFQATT, SNEGSKA (reference sequence). This CDR3 contains 15 residues. CDR3 protein: CSAPGGTGVNSPLHF. Here the CDR3 DNA reads TGCAGTGCTCCCGGTGGGACAGGTGTAAATTCACCCCTCCACTTT.

The chain has TRBV20-1 and TRBJ2-3; 8 bases fit TRBD1. The J segment lost 1 base and the V segment lost 8 bases, leaving 11 bases of the junction unmatched. This CDR3 contains 15 residues. Germline V gene sequence: CDR1 DFQATT, CDR2 SNEGSKA (reference sequence). For the CDR3, the DNA is TGCAGTTCGAACCAGGGGGCTTGGGGCACAGATACGCAGTATTTT. It specifies CSSNQGAWGTDTQYF.

This clonotype was picked up a small number of times. The gene calls are TRBV5-1 and TRBJ1-4, with 7 nucleotides matching TRBD1. Germline trimming cut 0 bases from V and 10 bases from J; bases unmatched to any gene: 9. Germline V gene data show CDR1 as SGHRS and CDR2 as YFSETQ. The length of the CDR3 is 15 residues. The CDR3 protein is CASSLAIAGGRKLFF. In DNA, the CDR3 is TGCGCCAGCAGCTTGGCCATCGCAGGGGGACGAAAACTGTTTTTT.

This clonotype was observed a few times. This chain links TRBV16 with TRBJ1-4; D might be TRBD1 (5 bases). Germline V gene lookup returns CDR1 KGHSY and CDR2 FQNENV. Trimming took 1 base from V and 6 from J, leaving 9 bases between them. This CDR3 is built from 14 residues. The CDR3 nucleotides are TGTGCCAGCAGCCAATTGGGGCGGGATGAAAAACTGTTTTTT. Encoded protein: CASSQLGRDEKLFF.

CDR3 in amino acids: CASSYPRFGTLATDTQYF. CDR3 nucleotides: TGCGCCAGCAGCTACCCCCGTTTCGGGACCCTCGCCACAGATACGCAGTATTTT. The genes are TRBV5-1 and TRBJ2-3; either TRBD1 or TRBD2 may fit D (5 bases each). The V gene lost 3 bases and the J gene lost 2 bases, with 22 bases spanning the gap. This CDR3 is built from 18 residues. Germline-derived CDR1 and CDR2 are SGHRS and YFSETQ. Variable domain in full (rest from reference TRBV5-1 and TRBJ2-3): KAGVTQTPRYLIKTRGQQVTLSCSPISGHRSVSWYQQTPGQGLQFLFEYFSETQRNKGNFPGRFSGRQFSNSRSEMNVSTLELGDSALYLCASSYPRFGTLATDTQYFGPGTRLTVL.

Many counts were recorded for this clonotype. The chain recombines TRBV4-1 with TRBJ1-6; D is uncertain. The V gene's germline CDR1 is MGHRA and CDR2 YSYEKL. The CDR3 totals 13 residues. V lost 0 bases to trimming and J lost 10 bases, with 7 bases between them. CDR3 sequence (DNA): TGCGCCAGCAGCCAAGAGGTGGAGTCACCCCTCCACTTT. Encoded protein: CASSQEVESPLHF.

This clonotype was detected a few times. The V and J genes are TRBV7-6 and TRBJ2-6, with TRBD1 matching 7 bases. CDR3 length: 15 amino acids. Per germline, CDR1 SGHVS and CDR2 FNYEAQ. V lost 1 base and J lost 4; bases outside the gene matches: 1. Written as DNA, the CDR3 is TGTGCCAGCAGCTTAGAGGGGGCCGGGGCCAACGTCCTGACTTTC. It translates to CASSLEGAGANVLTF.

This clonotype was seen ten or more times. This sequence joins TRBV5-1 and TRBJ2-3, with 8 nucleotides matching TRBD2. This CDR3 has 14 residues. J was trimmed by 4 bases and V by 2 bases; bases with no gene match: 3. Germline CDR1 and CDR2: SGHRS and YFSETQ. The CDR3 nucleotides are TGCGCCAGCAGCTTTTACGGGGGGGCAGATACGCAGTATTTT. Encoded protein: CASSFYGGADTQYF.